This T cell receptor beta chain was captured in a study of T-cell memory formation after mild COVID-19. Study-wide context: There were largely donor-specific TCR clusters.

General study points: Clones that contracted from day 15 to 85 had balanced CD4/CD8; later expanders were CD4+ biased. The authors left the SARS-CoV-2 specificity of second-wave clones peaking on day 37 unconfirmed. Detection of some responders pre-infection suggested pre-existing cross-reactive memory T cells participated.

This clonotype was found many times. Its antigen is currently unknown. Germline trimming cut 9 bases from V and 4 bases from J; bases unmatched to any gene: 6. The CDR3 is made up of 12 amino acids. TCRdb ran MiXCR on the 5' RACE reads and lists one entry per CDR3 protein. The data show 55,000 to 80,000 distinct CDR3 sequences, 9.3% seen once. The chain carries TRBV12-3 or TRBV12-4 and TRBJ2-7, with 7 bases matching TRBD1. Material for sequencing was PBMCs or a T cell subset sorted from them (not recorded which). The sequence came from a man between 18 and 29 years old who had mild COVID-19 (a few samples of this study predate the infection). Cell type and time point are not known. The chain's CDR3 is CASRDRGYEQYF. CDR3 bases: TGTGCCAGTAGGGACAGAGGGTACGAGCAGTACTTC.